This TCR beta chain was captured in a study of T cells in localized non-small cell lung cancer. On this clone: The antigen is unknown.

Overall study results and limits: A denser population of T cells in blood accompanied longer overall survival. Tumor showed lower T cell clonality than uninvolved adjacent lung, where it was highest. The tumor had only one region sequenced, so heterogeneity remains possible. A median of around 58 clones ranked among the top 100 in tumor appeared in adjacent lung.

Sequenced by immunoSEQ multiplex PCR; TCRdb stores in-frame clones only, minus some. The sample shows tens of thousands of clones, approximately 90% of them seen only once. This CDR3 has 14 amino acids. J was trimmed by 2 bases and V by 4 bases; bases with no gene match: 3. Germline V gene data show CDR1 as SGHRS and CDR2 as YFSETQ. Sequenced here: peripheral blood, sampled before any cancer treatment. The chain has TRBV5-1 and TRBJ1-3, with 7 bases identical to TRBD1. This clonotype originated in a man aged 40 to 70 with stage I squamous cell lung carcinoma. CDR3 sequence: CASSAGTAGNTIYF. CDR3 nucleotides: TGCGCCAGCAGCGCGGGGACAGCTGGAAACACCATATATTTT.